A single sample gave rise to the 30 T cell receptor beta chains below, sequenced in a study of somatic mutations in cytotoxic T cells in rheumatoid arthritis. Measured with immunoSEQ multiplex PCR; TCRdb has only the in-frame clones, and not every one. Among more than 25,000 clones listed, over 65% were seen once. Material for sequencing was CD8+ T cells sorted from blood. The receptor set was obtained from a woman younger than 30 in good health.

This clone has a single count. This rearrangement joins TRBV28 to TRBJ2-7; TRBD2 aligns across 10 bases. The J segment lost 0 bases and the V segment lost 5 bases, leaving 4 bases of the junction unmatched. Per the germline V gene, CDR1 is MDHEN and CDR2 is SYDVKM. The CDR3 is made up of 15 amino acids. This CDR3 reads CASSRLAGSSYEQYF. The CDR3 bases are TGTGCCAGCAGTCGACTAGCGGGTAGCTCCTACGAGCAGTACTTC.

V gene TRBV4-1 combines with J gene TRBJ1-3; 8 nucleotides match TRBD1. This CDR3 has 15 residues. The V and J ends lost 4 bases and 2 bases, in that order; junction bases with no gene match: 4. Per germline, CDR1 MGHRA and CDR2 YSYEKL. The DNA for the CDR3 is TGCGCCAGCAGCCCGCGACAGGGGACTGGAAACACCATATATTTT. Protein product: CASSPRQGTGNTIYF.

CDR3 DNA: TGTGCCAGCAGCATTTCTCCTGGGTGGGGGGCTGACAATGAGCAGTTCTTC. Translation gives CASSISPGWGADNEQFF. The chain uses TRBV28 and TRBJ2-1; TRBD1 or TRBD2 may be the D gene (6 bases each). CDR1 and CDR2 from the germline V gene are MDHEN and SYDVKM. The CDR3 totals 17 residues. V dropped 6 bases and J dropped 5 bases, with 23 bases sitting between them.

The chain links TRBV29-1 to TRBJ2-1; D call uncertain. V lost 6 bases to trimming and J lost 8 bases, with 11 bases between them. The CDR3 loop spans 11 amino acids. Germline V gene sequence: CDR1 SQVTM, CDR2 ANQGSEA. This CDR3 is CSVYSSYEQFF. The CDR3 nucleotides read TGCAGCGTGTATAGCAGCTATGAGCAGTTCTTC.

This chain uses TRBV7-9 with TRBJ1-2; 7 nucleotides align to TRBD1. V lost 5 bases, J lost 3 bases, and 6 bases stayed unmatched. This CDR3 has 14 amino acids. The germline CDR1 and CDR2 sequences are SEHNR and FQNEAQ (reference sequence). CDR3 region: CASSRDSSYYGYTF. CDR3 sequence (DNA): TGTGCCAGCAGCCGGGACAGTTCTTACTATGGCTACACCTTC.

The chain couples TRBV7-9 to TRBJ2-7; 7 nucleotides match TRBD2. The V gene's germline CDR1 is SEHNR and CDR2 FQNEAQ (reference sequence). V gave up 1 base and J gave up 3 bases; unmatched junction bases: 6. The CDR3 is 15 residues long. The CDR3: CASSLVSGGYYEQYF. DNA for the CDR3: TGTGCCAGCAGCTTAGTCTCCGGGGGGTACTACGAGCAGTACTTC.

The V call is TRBV2, the J call TRBJ2-5; 9 positions match TRBD2. The CDR3 spans 12 residues. Losses at the gene ends were 7 bases for V and 5 bases for J; bases not matched to a gene: 2. Germline CDR1 and CDR2: SNHLY and FYNNEI. The DNA for the CDR3 is TGTGCCAGCACTCTAGCGGGGGAGACCCAGTACTTC. It is translated as CASTLAGETQYF.

The chain recombines TRBV7-9 with TRBJ2-5; D is perhaps TRBD1 or TRBD2 (5 bases each). Germline V gene data show CDR1 as SEHNR and CDR2 as FQNEAQ (reference sequence). V was pared by 5 bases and J by 5 bases, with 15 bases between. CDR3 length equals 14 residues. CDR3 sequence: CASSPPKGTETQYF. The CDR3, as DNA: TGTGCCAGCAGCCCGCCTAAAGGGACGGAGACCCAGTACTTC.

This chain uses TRBV5-1 with TRBJ2-3; 9 bases are a match to TRBD1. The germline gives CDR1 SGHRS, CDR2 YFSETQ. This CDR3 is built from 14 residues. Germline trimming cut 7 bases from V and 0 bases from J; bases unmatched to any gene: 3. The CDR3 region is CASRDRASTDTQYF. The DNA for the CDR3 is TGCGCCAGCCGGGACAGGGCTAGCACAGATACGCAGTATTTT. Full variable domain (remainder filled in from reference TRBV5-1 and TRBJ2-3): KAGVTQTPRYLIKTRGQQVTLSCSPISGHRSVSWYQQTPGQGLQFLFEYFSETQRNKGNFPGRFSGRQFSNSRSEMNVSTLELGDSALYLCASRDRASTDTQYFGPGTRLTVL.

This clone turned up a few times. The V call is TRBV6-1, the J call TRBJ2-7; no clear D. V lost 2 bases, J lost 4 bases, and 6 bases lay in between. This CDR3 comprises 12 residues. CDR1 MNHNS and CDR2 SASEGT come from the germline V gene. DNA of the CDR3: TGTGCCAGCAGTGAAACCACTTACGAGCAGTACTTC. The encoded protein is CASSETTYEQYF.

The V call is TRBV19, the J call TRBJ1-2; the D gene is possibly TRBD1 (5 bases). The CDR3 has 16 amino acids. Germline V CDR1 and CDR2: LNHDA, SQIVND (reference sequence). Trimming left V 5 bases short and J 3 bases short, with 19 bases between. The CDR3 is CASSPREGRDYYGYTF. CDR3 bases: TGTGCCAGTAGTCCGCGGGAGGGAAGGGACTACTATGGCTACACCTTC.

This clone was counted a single time. The chain links TRBV28 to TRBJ1-2, with a possible D match to TRBD1 (5 bases). The germline V gene has CDR1 MDHEN and CDR2 SYDVKM. The CDR3 has 15 residues. Trimming stripped 7 bases from V and 3 bases from J, with 18 bases between. The CDR3 nucleotides are TGTGCCAGCATCGAACGGGGCCTCGGAGACTATGGCTACACCTTC. Its translation: CASIERGLGDYGYTF.

V is TRBV19 and J is TRBJ1-2, with TRBD1 as a possible D gene (6 bases). Trimming shortened V by 7 bases and J by 4 bases, and 10 bases separated the two germline ends. CDR1 is LNHDA and CDR2 is SQIVND in the germline V gene (reference sequence). This CDR3 comprises 12 residues. The DNA of the CDR3 is TGTGCCAGTAACGAGGGGGGCTATGGCTACACCTTC. It is translated as CASNEGGYGYTF. Combining the CDR3 with reference TRBV19 and TRBJ1-2 gives the whole variable domain DGGITQSPKYLFRKEGQNVTLSCEQNLNHDAMYWYRQDPGQGLRLIYYSQIVNDFQKGDIAEGYSVSREKKESFPLTVTSAQKNPTAFYLCASNEGGYGYTFGSGTRLTVV.

The gene calls are TRBV27 and TRBJ2-3, with 13 bases fitting TRBD2. Germline V gene data show CDR1 as MNHEY and CDR2 as SMNVEV (reference sequence). With 4 bases clipped from V and 3 bases from J, the junction kept 7 bases outside the gene matches. This CDR3 has 17 amino acids. The CDR3 spells CASSSLAGGPETDTQYF. Written as DNA, the CDR3 is TGTGCCAGCAGTTCACTAGCGGGGGGGCCGGAAACAGATACGCAGTATTTT.

The chain carries TRBV19 and TRBJ1-5; the D is unclear. Germline CDR1 reads LNHDA; CDR2 reads SQIVND (reference sequence). Trimming took off 3 bases at V and 0 bases at J, with 9 bases between the two ends. This CDR3 comprises 15 residues. CDR3 sequence reads: CASSMVGNSNQPQHF. The CDR3 nucleotides read TGTGCCAGTAGTATGGTAGGCAATAGCAATCAGCCCCAGCATTTT.

The CDR3 region is CASGGFRGGYNEQFF. The CDR3 DNA sequence: TGTGCCAGCGGGGGCTTTCGCGGGGGCTACAATGAGCAGTTCTTC. The chain uses TRBV6-5 and TRBJ2-1; TRBD2 is a possible D gene (7 bases). CDR1 and CDR2 (germline): MNHEY, SVGAGI. The CDR3 has 15 amino acids. Trimming cost V 8 bases and J 3 bases, with 17 bases left between them.

The chain joins TRBV19 to TRBJ1-5; D is unclear. Trimming shortened V by 3 bases and J by 1 base, and 10 bases separated the two germline ends. CDR3 length equals 15 residues. The V gene's germline CDR1 is LNHDA and CDR2 SQIVND (reference sequence). Here the CDR3 reads CASSMWGGSNQPQHF. CDR3 DNA: TGTGCCAGTAGTATGTGGGGAGGCAGCAATCAGCCCCAGCATTTT.

The V and J genes are TRBV6-5 and TRBJ2-1; TRBD2 agrees at 13 bases. The CDR3 runs to 15 residues. Trimming at V came to 0 bases and at J to 9 bases, leaving 2 bases not matched to a gene. The germline V gene has CDR1 MNHEY and CDR2 SVGAGI. The CDR3, as DNA: TGTGCCAGCAGTTACTCTACTAGCGGGGGGGTTGAGCAGTTCTTC. It encodes CASSYSTSGGVEQFF.

V gene TRBV19 combines with J gene TRBJ2-1; D uncertain. The V gene lost 6 bases and the J gene lost 7 bases, with 10 bases spanning the gap. Germline V gene lookup returns CDR1 LNHDA and CDR2 SQIVND (reference sequence). CDR3 length equals 12 residues. The CDR3 reads CASSWTENEQFF. The CDR3 bases are TGTGCCAGTAGCTGGACGGAAAATGAGCAGTTCTTC.

The chain has TRBV28 and TRBJ2-7, with D perhaps matching TRBD1 (5 bases). CDR1 is MDHEN and CDR2 is SYDVKM in the germline V gene. The V gene lost 2 bases and the J gene lost 4 bases, with 9 bases spanning the gap. CDR3 length equals 13 residues. The CDR3 sequence: CASSLPQGYEQYF. The CDR3 coding sequence is TGTGCCAGCAGTTTACCCCAGGGTTACGAGCAGTACTTC.

The chain employs TRBV15 and TRBJ2-3, with TRBD2 matching 7 bases. The germline CDR1 and CDR2 sequences are LNHNV and YYDKDF (reference sequence). V was clipped by 0 bases and J by 3 bases; unmatched bases: 12. The CDR3 length is 18 residues. The CDR3 region is CATSRDGDYSETTDTQYF. The CDR3 DNA sequence: TGTGCCACCAGCAGAGATGGGGACTATAGCGAAACAACAGATACGCAGTATTTT.

The chain recombines TRBV9 with TRBJ1-1, with D hard to call. The CDR3 is 14 residues long. Germline CDR1 reads SGDLS; CDR2 reads YYNGEE. The germline V and J ends were trimmed by 0 bases and 5 bases, with 11 bases remaining between them. The CDR3 spells CASSVGGLGTEAFF. The CDR3 coding sequence is TGTGCCAGCAGCGTAGGGGGTCTTGGGACTGAAGCTTTCTTT.

The chain joins TRBV7-9 to TRBJ1-6; D not resolved. The CDR3 loop spans 13 amino acids. From germline, CDR1 is SEHNR and CDR2 FQNEAQ (reference sequence). Between the trimmed V and J ends, which lost 3 bases and 7 bases, there was a span of 7 bases. The CDR3 protein is CASSFEANSPLHF. CDR3 in DNA: TGTGCCAGCAGCTTTGAGGCAAATTCACCCCTCCACTTT.

This rearrangement joins TRBV11-2 to TRBJ2-7, with unresolved D. Trimming removed 1 base at V and 1 base at J, with 2 bases between. Germline values: CDR1 SGHAT, CDR2 FQNNGV. The CDR3 consists of 12 residues. In nucleotides, the CDR3 is TGTGCCAGCAGCTTAGGGTCCTACGAGCAGTACTTC. It is translated as CASSLGSYEQYF.

The J gene is TRBJ2-1, the V gene TRBV13, with 10 nucleotides matching TRBD1. V lost 5 bases to trimming and J lost 8 bases; unmatched junction nucleotides: 6. The CDR3 runs 14 residues. CDR1 and CDR2 (germline): PRHDT, FYEKMQ (reference sequence). Here the CDR3 reads CASSVGQGKDEQFF. The CDR3 DNA follows: TGTGCCAGCAGCGTGGGACAGGGGAAGGATGAGCAGTTCTTC.

This clone was found once. J is TRBJ2-2 and V is TRBV30, with a tentative D call TRBD2 (5 bases). The ends were cut back, 0 bases at V and 5 bases at J, with 7 bases in the middle. CDR1 and CDR2 (germline): GTSNPN, SVGIG (reference sequence). This CDR3 spans 13 amino acids. This CDR3 reads CAWSVRGTGELFF. CDR3 nucleotide sequence: TGTGCCTGGAGTGTAAGAGGGACCGGGGAGCTGTTTTTT.

V usage is TRBV5-6 and J usage is TRBJ1-1; D possibly corresponds to TRBD1 (5 bases). There are 14 residues in the CDR3. V was trimmed by 3 bases and J by 1 base, leaving 10 bases between them. Germline CDR1 SGHDT, CDR2 YYEEEE. The CDR3 reads CASSSLTGNTEAFF. The CDR3 DNA follows: TGTGCCAGCAGCTCGTTAACAGGGAACACTGAAGCTTTCTTT. Together with reference TRBV5-6 and TRBJ1-1, the CDR3 gives the full variable domain: DAGVTQSPTHLIKTRGQQVTLRCSPKSGHDTVSWYQQALGQGPQFIFQYYEEEERQRGNFPDRFSGHQFPNYSSELNVNALLLGDSALYLCASSSLTGNTEAFFGQGTRLTVV.

The chain carries TRBV7-3 and TRBJ2-3; TRBD2 agrees at 7 bases. V was pared by 5 bases and J by 7 bases, with 6 bases of the junction left unmatched. This CDR3 is 13 amino acids long. The germline CDR1 and CDR2 sequences are SGHTA and FQGTGA. CDR3 in DNA: TGTGCCAGCAGCCCCGGGACTACCAATACGCAGTATTTT. Encoded protein: CASSPGTTNTQYF.

The chain employs TRBV5-6 and TRBJ2-2; a weak D match, TRBD2 (7 bases). Per the germline V gene, CDR1 is SGHDT and CDR2 is YYEEEE. The germline V and J ends were trimmed by 7 bases and 2 bases, with 15 bases remaining between them. The CDR3 runs to 15 residues. This CDR3 is CASREGGPNTGELFF. CDR3 DNA sequence: TGTGCCAGCCGAGAGGGGGGGCCTAACACCGGGGAGCTGTTTTTT.

The rearrangement joins TRBV30 to TRBJ1-1, with a possible D match to TRBD1 (5 bases). The germline gives CDR1 GTSNPN, CDR2 SVGIG (reference sequence). The germline V and J ends were trimmed by 1 base and 6 bases, with 12 bases remaining between them. The CDR3 runs to 13 residues. CDR3 residues: CAWSGTGRSEAFF. CDR3 nucleotides: TGTGCCTGGAGTGGCACGGGGCGGTCTGAAGCTTTCTTT.